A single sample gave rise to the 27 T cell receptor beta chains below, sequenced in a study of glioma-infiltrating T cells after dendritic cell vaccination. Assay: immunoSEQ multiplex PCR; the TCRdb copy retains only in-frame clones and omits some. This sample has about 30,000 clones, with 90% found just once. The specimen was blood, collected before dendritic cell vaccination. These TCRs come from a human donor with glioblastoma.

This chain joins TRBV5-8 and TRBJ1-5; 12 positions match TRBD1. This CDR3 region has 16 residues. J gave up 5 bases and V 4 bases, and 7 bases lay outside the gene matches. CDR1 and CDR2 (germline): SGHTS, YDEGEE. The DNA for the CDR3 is TGTGCCAGCAGCATAGGGACAGGGGGCATCCATCAGCCCCAGCATTTT. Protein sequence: CASSIGTGGIHQPQHF.

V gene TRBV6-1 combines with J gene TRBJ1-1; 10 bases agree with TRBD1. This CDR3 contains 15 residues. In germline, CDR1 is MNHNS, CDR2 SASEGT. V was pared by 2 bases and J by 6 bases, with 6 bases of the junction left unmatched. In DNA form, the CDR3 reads TGTGCCAGCAGTGAACCGGGACAGGGGATACCTGAAGCTTTCTTT. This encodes CASSEPGQGIPEAFF.

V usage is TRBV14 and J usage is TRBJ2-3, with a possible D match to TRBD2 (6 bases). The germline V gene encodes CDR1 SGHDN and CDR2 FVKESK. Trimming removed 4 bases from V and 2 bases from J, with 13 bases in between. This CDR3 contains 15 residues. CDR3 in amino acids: CASSPVGGITDTQYF. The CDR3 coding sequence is TGTGCCAGCAGCCCCGTTGGGGGGATCACAGATACGCAGTATTTT.

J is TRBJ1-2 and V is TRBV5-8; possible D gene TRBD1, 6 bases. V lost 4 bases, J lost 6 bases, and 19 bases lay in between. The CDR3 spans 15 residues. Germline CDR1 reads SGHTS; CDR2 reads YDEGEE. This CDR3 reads CASSRRTVKENGYTF. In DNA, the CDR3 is TGTGCCAGCAGCAGAAGGACAGTTAAAGAGAATGGCTACACCTTC.

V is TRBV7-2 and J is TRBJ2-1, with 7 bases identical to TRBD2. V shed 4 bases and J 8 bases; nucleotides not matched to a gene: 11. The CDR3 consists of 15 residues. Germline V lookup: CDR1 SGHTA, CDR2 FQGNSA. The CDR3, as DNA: TGTGCCAGCAGCTCCCAGCGGGGCTACGGCGATGAGCAGTTCTTC. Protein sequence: CASSSQRGYGDEQFF.

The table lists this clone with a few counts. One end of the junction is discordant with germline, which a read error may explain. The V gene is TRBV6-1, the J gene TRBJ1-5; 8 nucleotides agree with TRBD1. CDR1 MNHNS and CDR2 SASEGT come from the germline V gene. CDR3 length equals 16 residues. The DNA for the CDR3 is TGTGCCATCAGTGAGGGGGAACAGGGGGGCAATCAGCCCCAGCATTTT. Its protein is CAISEGEQGGNQPQHF.

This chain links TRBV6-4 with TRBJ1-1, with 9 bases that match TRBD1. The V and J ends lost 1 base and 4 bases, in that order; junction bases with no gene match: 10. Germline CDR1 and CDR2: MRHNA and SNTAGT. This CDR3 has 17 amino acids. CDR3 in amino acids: CASSDLRTGERGTEAFF. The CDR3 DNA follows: TGTGCCAGCAGTGACTTGAGGACAGGGGAAAGGGGCACTGAAGCTTTCTTT.

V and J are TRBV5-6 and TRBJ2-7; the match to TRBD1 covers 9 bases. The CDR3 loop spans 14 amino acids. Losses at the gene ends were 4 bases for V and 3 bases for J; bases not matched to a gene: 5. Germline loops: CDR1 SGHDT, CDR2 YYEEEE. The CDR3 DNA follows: TGTGCCAGCAGCCGGGACAGGGCGAACTACGAGCAGTACTTC. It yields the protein CASSRDRANYEQYF.

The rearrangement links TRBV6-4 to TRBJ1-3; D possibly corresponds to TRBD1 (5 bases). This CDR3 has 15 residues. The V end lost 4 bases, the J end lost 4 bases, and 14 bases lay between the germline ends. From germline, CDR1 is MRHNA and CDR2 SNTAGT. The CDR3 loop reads CASSVNQGPGNTIYF. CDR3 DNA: TGTGCCAGCAGTGTAAACCAGGGTCCCGGAAACACCATATATTTT.

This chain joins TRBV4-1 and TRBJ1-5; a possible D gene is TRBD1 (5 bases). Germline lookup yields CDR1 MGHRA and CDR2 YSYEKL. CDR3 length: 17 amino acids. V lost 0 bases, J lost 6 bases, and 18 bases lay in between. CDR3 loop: CASSQDFSRRGGQPQHF. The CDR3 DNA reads TGCGCCAGCAGCCAAGATTTTTCTAGGAGGGGCGGTCAGCCCCAGCATTTT.

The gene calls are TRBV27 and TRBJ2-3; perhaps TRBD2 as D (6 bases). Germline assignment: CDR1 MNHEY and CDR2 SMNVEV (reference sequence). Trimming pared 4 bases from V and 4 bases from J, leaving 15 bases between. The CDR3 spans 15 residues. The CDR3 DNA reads TGTGCCAGCAGTTCCTCGACTAGAATCGCAGATACGCAGTATTTT. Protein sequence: CASSSSTRIADTQYF.

In DNA, the CDR3 is TGTGCCACCCGGCGTGACAGCGGGGCAGCGGATACGCAGTATTTT. Translating gives CATRRDSGAADTQYF. This sequence joins TRBV7-8 and TRBJ2-3; 7 nucleotides line up with TRBD2. Germline CDR1 reads SGHVS; CDR2 reads FQNEAQ. The CDR3 totals 15 residues. The ends lost 10 bases at V and 6 bases at J; junction bases unmatched: 16.

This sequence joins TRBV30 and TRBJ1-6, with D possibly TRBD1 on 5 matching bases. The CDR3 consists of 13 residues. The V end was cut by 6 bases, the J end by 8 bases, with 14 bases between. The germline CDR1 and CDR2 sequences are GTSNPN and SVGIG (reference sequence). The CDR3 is CACSRVADSPLHF. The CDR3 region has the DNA TGTGCCTGCTCCAGGGTCGCCGATTCACCCCTCCACTTT.

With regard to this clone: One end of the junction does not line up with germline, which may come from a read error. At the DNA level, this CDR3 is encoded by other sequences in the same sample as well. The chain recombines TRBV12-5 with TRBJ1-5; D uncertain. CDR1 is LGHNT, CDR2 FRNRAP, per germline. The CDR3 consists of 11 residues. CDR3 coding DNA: TGCGCTAGTGGCCAGGATCAGCCCCAGCATTTT. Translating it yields CASGQDQPQHF. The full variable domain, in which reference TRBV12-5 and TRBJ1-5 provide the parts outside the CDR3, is DARVTQTPRHKVTEMGQEVTMRCQPILGHNTVFWYRQTMMQGLELLAYFRNRAPLDDSGMPKDRFSAEMPDATLATLKIQPSEPRDSAVYFCASGQDQPQHFGDGTRLSIL.

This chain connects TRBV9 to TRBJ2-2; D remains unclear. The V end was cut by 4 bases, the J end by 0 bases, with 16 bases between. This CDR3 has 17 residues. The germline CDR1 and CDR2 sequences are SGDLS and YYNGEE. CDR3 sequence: CASSYSLWATNTGELFF. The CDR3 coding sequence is TGTGCCAGCAGCTACTCTCTCTGGGCGACGAACACCGGGGAGCTGTTTTTT.

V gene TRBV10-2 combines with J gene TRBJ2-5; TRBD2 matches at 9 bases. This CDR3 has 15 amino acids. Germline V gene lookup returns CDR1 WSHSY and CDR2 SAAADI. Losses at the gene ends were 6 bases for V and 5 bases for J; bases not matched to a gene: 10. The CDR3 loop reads CASRIGLARGETQYF. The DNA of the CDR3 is TGCGCCAGCAGGATCGGACTAGCGAGGGGCGAGACCCAGTACTTC.

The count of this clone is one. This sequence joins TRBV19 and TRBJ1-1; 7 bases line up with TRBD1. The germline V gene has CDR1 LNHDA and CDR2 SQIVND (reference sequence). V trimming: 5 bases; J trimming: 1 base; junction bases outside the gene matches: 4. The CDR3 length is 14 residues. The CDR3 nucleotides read TGTGCCAGTAGTGTGGACAGGACGAACACTGAAGCTTTCTTT. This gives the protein CASSVDRTNTEAFF.

CDR3 nucleotides: TGTGCCAGCGGGGCAGCCGAAGAGACCCAGTACTTC. The encoded protein is CASGAAEETQYF. V and J are TRBV11-2 and TRBJ2-5; a weak D match, TRBD1 (5 bases). This CDR3 is built from 12 residues. Trimming pared 8 bases from V and 3 bases from J, leaving 10 bases between. CDR1 is SGHAT and CDR2 is FQNNGV in the germline V gene.

The CDR3 reads CPSLPVGVQETQYF. CDR3 sequence (DNA): TGCCCAAGCCTACCCGTAGGGGTCCAAGAGACCCAGTACTTC. This sequence joins TRBV10-2 and TRBJ2-5, with a weak D call TRBD1 (5 bases). CDR1 and CDR2 from the germline V gene are WSHSY and SAAADI. The CDR3 totals 14 residues.

CDR3 in DNA: TGTGCCACCACGACAGGAAACACCATATATTTT. This translates into CATTTGNTIYF. This rearrangement joins TRBV10-3 to TRBJ1-3, with D unresolved. The length of the CDR3 is 11 residues. Germline assignment: CDR1 ENHRY and CDR2 SYGVKD. V was clipped by 10 bases and J by 4 bases, with 8 bases between them.

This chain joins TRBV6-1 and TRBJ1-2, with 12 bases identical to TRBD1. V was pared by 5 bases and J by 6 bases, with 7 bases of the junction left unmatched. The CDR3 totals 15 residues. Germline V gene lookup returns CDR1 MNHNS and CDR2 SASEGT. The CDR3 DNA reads TGTGCCAGCAGTCACCCGGGACAGGGGGCAAATGGCTACACCTTC. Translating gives CASSHPGQGANGYTF.

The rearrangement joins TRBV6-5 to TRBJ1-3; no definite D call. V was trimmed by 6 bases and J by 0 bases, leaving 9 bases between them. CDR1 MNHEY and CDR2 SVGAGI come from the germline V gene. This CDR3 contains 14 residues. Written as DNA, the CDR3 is TGTGCCAGCAGCGAGACATTCTCTGGAAACACCATATATTTT. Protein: CASSETFSGNTIYF.

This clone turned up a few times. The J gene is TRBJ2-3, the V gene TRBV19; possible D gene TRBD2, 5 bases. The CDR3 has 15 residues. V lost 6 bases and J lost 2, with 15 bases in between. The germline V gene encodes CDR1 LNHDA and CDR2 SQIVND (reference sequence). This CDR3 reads CASRSSSRYTDTQYF. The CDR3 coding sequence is TGTGCCAGTAGAAGCTCTAGCAGATACACAGATACGCAGTATTTT. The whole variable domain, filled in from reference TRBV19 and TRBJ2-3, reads DGGITQSPKYLFRKEGQNVTLSCEQNLNHDAMYWYRQDPGQGLRLIYYSQIVNDFQKGDIAEGYSVSREKKESFPLTVTSAQKNPTAFYLCASRSSSRYTDTQYFGPGTRLTVL.

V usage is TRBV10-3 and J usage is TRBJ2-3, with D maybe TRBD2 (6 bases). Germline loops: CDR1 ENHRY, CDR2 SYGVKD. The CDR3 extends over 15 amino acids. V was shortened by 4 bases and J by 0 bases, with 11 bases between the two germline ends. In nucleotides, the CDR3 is TGTGCCATCAGTGCCTATAGCGGTAGCACAGATACGCAGTATTTT. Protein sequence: CAISAYSGSTDTQYF.

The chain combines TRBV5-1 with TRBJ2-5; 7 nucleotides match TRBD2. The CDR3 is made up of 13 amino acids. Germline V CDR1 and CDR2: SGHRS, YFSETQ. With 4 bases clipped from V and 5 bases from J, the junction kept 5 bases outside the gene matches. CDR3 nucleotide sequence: TGCGCCAGCAGCCATGATAGCGGGGAGACCCAGTACTTC. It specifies CASSHDSGETQYF.

The CDR3 sequence is CASSMGHAYEQYF. In nucleotides, the CDR3 is TGTGCCAGCAGTATGGGACACGCCTACGAGCAGTACTTC. The V and J genes are TRBV6-1 and TRBJ2-7; a weak D match, TRBD1 (6 bases). V was clipped by 5 bases and J by 2 bases, with 10 bases between them. This CDR3 has 13 amino acids. Germline V lookup: CDR1 MNHNS, CDR2 SASEGT.

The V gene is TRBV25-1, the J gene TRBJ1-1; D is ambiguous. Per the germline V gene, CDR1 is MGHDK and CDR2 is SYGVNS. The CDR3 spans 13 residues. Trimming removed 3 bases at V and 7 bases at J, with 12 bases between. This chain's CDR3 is CASSDLMESEAFF. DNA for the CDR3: TGTGCCAGCAGTGACCTTATGGAGAGTGAAGCTTTCTTT.